The rows below give T cell receptor beta chains drawn from one sample of a study of CD8 T cells in ankylosing spondylitis. One entry per CDR3 protein results from TCRdb running MiXCR on the 5' RACE reads. The sample includes about 150,000 distinct CDR3 sequences, roughly 11% of them seen just once. The sample consisted of blood, either unsorted or a sorted T cell fraction (not recorded which). The receptors were sampled from a female donor with ankylosing spondylitis or in good health (not recorded which). The CDR3 runs from the conserved cysteine through the conserved F or W. A D gene is named only where the DNA matches it firmly. Rows may omit the clone size; those that give it use once, few, many or a size class.

V	D	size	J	CDR3	DNA
TRBV18	-	-	TRBJ1-1	CASSINRDTEAFF	TGTGCCAGCTCAATAAACCGGGACACTGAAGCTTTCTTT
TRBV7-2	-	-	TRBJ1-1	CASSSAGGWTEAFF	TGTGCCAGCAGCTCCGCCGGGGGGTGGACTGAAGCTTTTTTT
TRBV2	-	-	TRBJ2-1	CASMLSGGGEQFF	TGTGCCAGCATGCTTTCGGGGGGCGGTGAGCAGTTCTTC
TRBV12-3/TRBV12-4	-	-	TRBJ2-3	CASRRDSTDTQYF	TGTGCCAGCAGAAGGGACAGCACAGATACGCAGTATTTT
TRBV2	-	-	TRBJ1-2	CASSVQAYGYTF	TGTGCCAGCAGTGTGCAGGCCTATGGCTACACCTTC
TRBV29-1	TRBD1	-	TRBJ2-7	CSVEPGQGPEQYF	TGCAGCGTTGAGCCGGGACAGGGACCCGAGCAGTACTTC
TRBV5-1	TRBD1	many	TRBJ1-2	CASSLDTGDSGYTF	TGCGCCAGCAGCTTGGACACAGGGGATTCGGGCTACACCTTC
TRBV20-1	-	many	TRBJ1-6	CSAHGGGGSSYNSPLHF	TGCAGTGCACACGGGGGGGGTGGGAGCTCCTATAATTCACCCCTCCACTTT
TRBV27	TRBD1	many	TRBJ1-2	CASMPAGTGGKGYTF	TGTGCCAGCATGCCGGCCGGGACAGGGGGCAAAGGCTACACCTTC
TRBV5-5	TRBD2	-	TRBJ2-7	CASSFGGGSTWYEQYF	TGTGCCAGCAGCTTTGGGGGAGGGTCCACATGGTACGAGCAGTACTTC
TRBV19	TRBD2	many	TRBJ2-1	CASRIAGGTYNEQFF	TGTGCCAGTAGGATAGCGGGAGGGACCTACAATGAGCAGTTCTTC
TRBV20-1	-	-	TRBJ2-7	CSARRQARDEQYF	TGCAGTGCTAGGCGACAGGCCCGGGACGAGCAGTACTTC
TRBV11-3	TRBD2	-	TRBJ2-5	CASSLGGSGKETQYF	TGTGCCAGCAGCTTAGGTGGTAGCGGGAAAGAGACCCAGTACTTC
TRBV20-1	-	many	TRBJ2-1	CSAKPHSLSYNEQFF	TGCAGTGCAAAGCCCCACTCGCTCTCCTACAATGAGCAGTTCTTC
TRBV20-1	TRBD2	few	TRBJ2-7	CSARGWLAGDEQYF	TGCAGTGCTAGAGGCTGGCTAGCGGGAGATGAGCAGTACTTC
TRBV21-1	-	few	TRBJ2-1	CASSKARLAGGRISYNEQFF	TGTGCCAGCAGCAAAGCGCGGCTAGCGGGGGGGCGGATATCCTACAATGAGCAGTTCTTC
TRBV12-3/TRBV12-4	-	many	TRBJ2-3	CASSPQWGEQYF	TGTGCCAGCAGCCCCCAATGGGGGGAGCAGTATTTT
TRBV12-3/TRBV12-4	-	-	TRBJ1-5	CASSLGAHNQPQHF	TGTGCCAGCAGTTTAGGGGCACACAATCAGCCCCAGCATTTT
TRBV11-2	-	many	TRBJ2-2	CASSLDSYTGELFF	TGTGCCAGCAGCTTAGACAGTTACACCGGGGAGCTGTTTTTT
TRBV12-3/TRBV12-4	-	many	TRBJ1-3	CASSPLGTTGSGNTIYF	TGTGCCAGCAGTCCCTTGGGGACTACAGGTTCTGGAAACACCATATATTTT
TRBV4-1	TRBD1	many	TRBJ2-1	CASTPGTGVDNEQFF	TGCGCCAGCACCCCGGGGACAGGGGTAGACAATGAGCAGTTCTTC
TRBV7-8	-	many	TRBJ2-7	CASSQATVEQYF	TGTGCCAGCAGCCAAGCGACAGTTGAGCAGTACTTC
TRBV7-9	TRBD1	many	TRBJ2-7	CASSLHQGDEQYF	TGTGCCAGCAGCTTACATCAGGGGGACGAGCAGTACTTC
TRBV19	TRBD2	few	TRBJ2-7	CASSIGLAESYEQYF	TGTGCCAGTAGTATAGGACTAGCGGAGTCCTACGAGCAGTACTTC
TRBV29-1	-	many	TRBJ1-1	CSVEDRGPRGTEAFF	TGCAGCGTTGAAGATCGGGGCCCCCGGGGCACTGAAGCTTTCTTT
TRBV6-5	-	many	TRBJ2-1	CASSYGIGSGIPNEQFF	TGTGCCAGCAGTTATGGAATCGGGTCCGGGATACCCAATGAGCAGTTCTTC
TRBV5-1	-	-	TRBJ2-1	CASSFQGLSYNGQFF	TGCGCCAGCAGCTTCCAAGGGTTATCCTACAATGGGCAGTTCTTC
TRBV4-2	TRBD2	many	TRBJ2-1	CASGLAGAYNEQFF	TGTGCCAGTGGACTAGCGGGAGCCTACAATGAGCAGTTCTTC
TRBV7-6	-	few	TRBJ1-4	CASGLELRGKLFF	TGTGCCTCTGGATTGGAGTTGAGGGGAAAACTGTTTTTT
TRBV7-2	TRBD2	many	TRBJ2-3	CASSFSAGGSTDTQYF	TGTGCCAGCAGCTTCTCGGCGGGGGGGAGCACAGATACGCAGTATTTT
TRBV3-1	TRBD2	many	TRBJ2-2	CASTRTSGRGGELFF	TGTGCCAGCACCCGGACTAGCGGGAGAGGGGGGGAGCTGTTTTTT
TRBV5-1	-	many	TRBJ1-5	CASSSPREGGSQPQHF	TGCGCCAGCAGCTCCCCTCGGGAGGGCGGTAGCCAGCCCCAGCATTTT
TRBV29-1	TRBD1	-	TRBJ1-2	CSVRAGGLDYGYTF	TGCAGCGTAAGAGCAGGGGGCTTGGACTATGGCTACACCTTC
TRBV11-2	TRBD2	many	TRBJ2-1	CASGRASHEQFF	TGTGCCAGCGGGAGGGCGTCTCATGAGCAGTTCTTC
TRBV29-1	-	many	TRBJ1-1	CSVVMGSNTEAFF	TGCAGCGTTGTGATGGGGTCGAACACTGAAGCTTTCTTT
TRBV29-1	-	many	TRBJ2-7	CSVEARSQLREQYF	TGCAGCGTTGAGGCTAGGTCACAGCTTCGGGAGCAGTACTTC
TRBV5-1	-	many	TRBJ1-4	CASSQGPNNEKLFF	TGCGCCAGCAGCCAGGGACCGAATAATGAAAAACTGTTTTTT
TRBV20-1	-	many	TRBJ2-5	CSAPRGQGSGETQYF	TGCAGTGCTCCACGGGGGCAGGGGAGCGGAGAGACCCAGTACTTC
TRBV6-5	TRBD2	many	TRBJ2-3	CASSYSWEGSTDTQYF	TGTGCCAGCAGTTACTCGTGGGAGGGGTCTACAGATACGCAGTATTTT
TRBV20-1	-	many	TRBJ1-5	CSAIPPIRGNQPQHF	TGCAGTGCTATCCCGCCCATTCGGGGCAATCAGCCCCAGCATTTT
TRBV15	-	many	TRBJ2-1	CATSRDTMNNEQFF	TGTGCCACCAGCCGGGACACCATGAACAATGAGCAGTTCTTC
TRBV15	-	many	TRBJ2-7	CATSRARDGGYEQYF	TGTGCCACCAGCAGAGCCCGGGACGGAGGATACGAGCAGTACTTC
TRBV21-1	-	many	TRBJ2-4	CAPGAPLAKNIQYF	TGTGCCCCCGGGGCTCCCCTAGCCAAAAACATTCAGTACTTC
TRBV7-2	-	-	TRBJ2-5	CASSLEWAVRETQYF	TGTGCCAGCAGCTTAGAGTGGGCAGTACGAGAGACCCAGTACTTC
TRBV21-1	-	-	TRBJ2-7	CASSGPGLAASYEQYF	TGTGCCAGCAGCGGACCTGGGCTAGCGGCCTCCTACGAGCAGTACTTC
TRBV7-2	TRBD2	-	TRBJ2-3	CASSRSAGGVTDTQYF	TGTGCCAGCAGCAGGTCCGCGGGGGGGGTAACAGATACGCAGTATTTT
TRBV5-1	-	many	TRBJ2-1	CASSPDLRVGNEQFF	TGCGCCAGCAGCCCGGACCTCAGGGTAGGAAATGAGCAGTTCTTC
TRBV7-9	-	few	TRBJ2-3	CASSFPVSDTQYF	TGTGCCAGCAGCTTCCCCGTTTCAGATACGCAGTATTTT
TRBV10-2	-	few	TRBJ2-1	CASRRPSSYNEQFF	TGCGCCAGCAGGAGGCCGAGCTCCTACAATGAGCAGTTCTTC
TRBV12-3/TRBV12-4	-	many	TRBJ2-1	CASSPPSDEQFF	TGTGCCAGCAGTCCGCCGTCGGATGAGCAGTTCTTC
TRBV19	-	many	TRBJ1-5	CASTPGGQGNQPQHF	TGTGCCAGTACCCCCGGGGGGCAGGGCAATCAGCCCCAGCATTTT
TRBV7-9	-	-	TRBJ2-7	CASSLSTGSVDEQYF	TGTGCCAGCAGCTTATCCACAGGGTCGGTCGACGAGCAGTACTTC
TRBV20-1	TRBD1	many	TRBJ1-1	CTSPGTGIGTEAFF	TGCACCTCACCCGGGACAGGGATCGGCACTGAAGCTTTCTTT
TRBV7-3	-	many	TRBJ2-1	CASSLVGHNEQFF	TGTGCCAGCAGCTTAGTAGGGCACAATGAGCAGTTCTTC
TRBV20-1	-	-	TRBJ2-1	CSARDLGGVDSYNEQFF	TGCAGTGCTAGAGATCTTGGGGGCGTCGACTCCTACAATGAGCAGTTCTTC
TRBV5-5	-	many	TRBJ2-1	CASSLGAGEQFF	TGTGCCAGCAGCTTGGGTGCAGGGGAGCAGTTCTTC
TRBV5-1	TRBD1	-	TRBJ1-5	CASSWGTVSNQPQHF	TGCGCCAGCAGCTGGGGGACAGTAAGCAATCAGCCCCAGCATTTT
TRBV20-1	-	many	TRBJ2-1	CSAPPRGASSYNEQFF	TGCAGTGCTCCCCCCCGGGGCGCTTCCTCCTACAATGAGCAGTTCTTC
TRBV20-1	TRBD1	many	TRBJ2-5	CSAIQDRGSETQYF	TGCAGTGCTATTCAGGACAGGGGATCAGAGACCCAGTACTTC